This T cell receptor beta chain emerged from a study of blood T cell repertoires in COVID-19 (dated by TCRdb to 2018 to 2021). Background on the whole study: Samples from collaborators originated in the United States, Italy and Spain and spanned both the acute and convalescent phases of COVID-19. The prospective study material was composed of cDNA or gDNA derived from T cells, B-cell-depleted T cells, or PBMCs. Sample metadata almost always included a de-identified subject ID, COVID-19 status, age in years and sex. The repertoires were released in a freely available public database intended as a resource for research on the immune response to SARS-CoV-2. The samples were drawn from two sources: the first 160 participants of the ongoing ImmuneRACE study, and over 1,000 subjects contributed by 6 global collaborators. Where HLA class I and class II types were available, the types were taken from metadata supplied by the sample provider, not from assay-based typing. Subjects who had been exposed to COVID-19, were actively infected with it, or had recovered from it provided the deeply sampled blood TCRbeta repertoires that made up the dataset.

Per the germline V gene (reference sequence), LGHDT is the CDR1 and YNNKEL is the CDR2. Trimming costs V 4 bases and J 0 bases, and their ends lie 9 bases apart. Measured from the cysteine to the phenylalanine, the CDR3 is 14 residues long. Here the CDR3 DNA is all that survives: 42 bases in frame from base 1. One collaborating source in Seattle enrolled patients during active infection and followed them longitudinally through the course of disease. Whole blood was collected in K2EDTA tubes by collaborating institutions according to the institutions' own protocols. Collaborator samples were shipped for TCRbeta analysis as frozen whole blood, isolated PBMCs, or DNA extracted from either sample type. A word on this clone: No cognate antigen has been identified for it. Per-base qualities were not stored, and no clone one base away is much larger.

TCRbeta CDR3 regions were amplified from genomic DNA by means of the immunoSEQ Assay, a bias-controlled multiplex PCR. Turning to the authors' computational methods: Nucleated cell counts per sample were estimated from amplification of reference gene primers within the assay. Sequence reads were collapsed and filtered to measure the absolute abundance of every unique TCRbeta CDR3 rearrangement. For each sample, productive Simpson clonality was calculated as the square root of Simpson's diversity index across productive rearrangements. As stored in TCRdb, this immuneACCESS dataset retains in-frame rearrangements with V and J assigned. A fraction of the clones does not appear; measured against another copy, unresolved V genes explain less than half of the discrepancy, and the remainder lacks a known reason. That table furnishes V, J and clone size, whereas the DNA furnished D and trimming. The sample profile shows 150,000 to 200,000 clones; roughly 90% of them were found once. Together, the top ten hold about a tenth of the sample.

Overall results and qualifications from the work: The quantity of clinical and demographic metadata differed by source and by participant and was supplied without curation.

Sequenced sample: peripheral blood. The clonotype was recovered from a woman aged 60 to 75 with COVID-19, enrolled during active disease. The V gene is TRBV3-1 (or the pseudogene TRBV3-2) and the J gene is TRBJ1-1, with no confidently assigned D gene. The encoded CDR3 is CASSPIYMNTEAFF. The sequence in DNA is TGTGCCAGCAGCCCGATATACATGAACACTGAAGCTTTCTTT.